What follows are 18 T cell receptor beta chains derived from one specimen sequenced in a study of blood T cell repertoires in COVID-19. Some clones are missing from TCRdb's copy, which holds only in-frame ones; the method was immunoSEQ multiplex PCR. The table has around 63,000 clones, 85% to 90% seen once. Input material: peripheral blood. The source of these receptors is a woman aged 60-75 years with COVID-19, enrolled during active disease.

The CDR3 spells CASRTGGASYGYTF. As DNA, the CDR3 is TGTGCCAGCAGAACAGGGGGCGCATCCTATGGCTACACCTTC. J is TRBJ1-2 and V is TRBV6-6, with 9 nucleotides matching TRBD1. V trimming: 6 bases; J trimming: 4 bases; junction bases outside the gene matches: 6. This CDR3 spans 14 amino acids. Germline CDR1 reads MNHNY; CDR2 reads SVGAGI (reference sequence).

This clone was detected a few times. The chain joins TRBV5-1 to TRBJ2-3; TRBD2 matches 12 bases. The CDR3 consists of 15 residues. J was trimmed by 5 bases and V by 4 bases; bases with no gene match: 5. CDR1 SGHRS and CDR2 YFSETQ come from the germline V gene. This CDR3 reads CASSPSGRAQDTQYF. The CDR3, as DNA: TGCGCCAGCAGCCCTAGCGGGAGGGCCCAAGATACGCAGTATTTT. The variable domain in full, with the rest retrieved from reference TRBV5-1 and TRBJ2-3, is KAGVTQTPRYLIKTRGQQVTLSCSPISGHRSVSWYQQTPGQGLQFLFEYFSETQRNKGNFPGRFSGRQFSNSRSEMNVSTLELGDSALYLCASSPSGRAQDTQYFGPGTRLTVL.

The J gene is TRBJ1-5, the V gene TRBV11-2; 7 positions match TRBD1. Trimming took 5 bases from V and 3 from J; bases not matched to a gene: 4. The CDR3 is 14 amino acids. Germline V gene sequence: CDR1 SGHAT, CDR2 FQNNGV. This CDR3 is CASSKGQLNQPQHF. The CDR3 coding sequence is TGTGCCAGCAGCAAGGGACAGCTCAATCAGCCCCAGCATTTT.

The gene calls are TRBV27 and TRBJ1-4; D is possibly TRBD1 (5 bases). The CDR3 loop spans 19 amino acids. Trimming removed 0 bases from V and 4 bases from J, with 21 bases in between. CDR1 is MNHEY, CDR2 SMNVEV, per germline (reference sequence). In DNA form, the CDR3 reads TGTGCCAGCAGTTTATCGGGACTGGGCGGGGCGACGTTTAATGAAAAACTGTTTTTT. Translating gives CASSLSGLGGATFNEKLFF.

The chain carries TRBV4-2 and TRBJ1-4; 9 nucleotides agree with TRBD1. The germline CDR1 and CDR2 sequences are LGHNA and YNFKEQ. V shed 1 base, J shed 6 bases, and the junction held 6 bases outside the gene matches. The CDR3 sequence is 16 residues long. The CDR3 here is CASSQVIGTGYEKLFF. CDR3 in DNA: TGTGCCAGCAGCCAAGTCATCGGGACAGGGTATGAAAAACTGTTTTTT.

The chain carries TRBV21-1 and TRBJ2-7; no check of the table's D call, TRBD1, against the DNA was made. TRBV21-1 is termed a pseudogene. The CDR3 is 13 amino acids. The CDR3 DNA reads TGTGCCAGCAGCACTAGGACAAAAGGCGAGCAGTACTTC. Amino acid sequence: CASSTRTKGEQYF.

The gene calls are TRBV10-1 and TRBJ2-5, with 9 bases identical to TRBD1. Germline V gene lookup returns CDR1 WNHNN and CDR2 SYGVQD (reference sequence). V dropped 5 bases and J dropped 2; count of bases not matched to a gene: 6. This CDR3 is built from 15 residues. Written as DNA, the CDR3 is TGCGCCAGCAGTACCACCGGGACAGGGCAAGAGACCCAGTACTTC. Encoded protein: CASSTTGTGQETQYF.

This clone was counted once. This chain joins TRBV19 and TRBJ2-2; D is possibly TRBD1 (6 bases). This CDR3 comprises 15 residues. V was trimmed by 3 bases and J by 6 bases, leaving 14 bases between them. Per germline, CDR1 LNHDA and CDR2 SQIVND (reference sequence). In nucleotides, the CDR3 is TGTGCCAGTAGTATGGTGACCAGGGGATCCGGGGAGCTGTTTTTT. Translated, it gives CASSMVTRGSGELFF.

The chain couples TRBV19 to TRBJ2-7, with no clear D. Germline CDR1 is LNHDA and CDR2 is SQIVND (reference sequence). Trimming pared 6 bases from V and 9 bases from J, leaving 12 bases between. This CDR3 region has 11 residues. The CDR3 loop reads CASRDSMRQYF. The CDR3 region has the DNA TGTGCCAGTAGAGATTCGATGCGGCAGTACTTC.

The count of this clone is one. This rearrangement joins TRBV12-3 or TRBV12-4 to TRBJ1-2, with no clear D. V was pared by 3 bases and J by 4 bases, with 6 bases between. This CDR3 is built from 12 residues. This chain's CDR3 is CASSFSVYGYTF. Written as DNA, the CDR3 is TGTGCCAGCAGTTTTTCTGTCTATGGCTACACCTTC.

V and J are TRBV5-6 and TRBJ2-7; 7 bases are shared with TRBD1. This CDR3 is 12 amino acids long. Per germline, CDR1 SGHDT and CDR2 YYEEEE. Unmatched junction bases numbered 3, after V lost 2 bases and J lost 7 bases. The CDR3, as DNA: TGTGCCAGCAGCTTACAGGGGAGTGAGCAGTACTTC. Translated: CASSLQGSEQYF.

This clone was observed a single time. V gene TRBV12-3 or TRBV12-4 combines with J gene TRBJ2-7; TRBD2 matches at 7 bases. Losses at the gene ends were 6 bases for V and 3 bases for J; bases not matched to a gene: 5. The CDR3 extends over 13 amino acids. The CDR3 region has the DNA TGTGCCAGCAGGAGGGAGGGTAACTACGAGCAGTACTTC. This sequence encodes CASRREGNYEQYF.

The rearrangement joins TRBV18 to TRBJ2-3; D might be TRBD1 (5 bases). Trimming left V 2 bases short and J 2 bases short, with 11 bases between. The CDR3 runs 15 residues. Germline values: CDR1 KGHSH, CDR2 LQKENI. The CDR3 nucleotides read TGTGCCAGCTCACCAGCACAGGCAGACACAGATACGCAGTATTTT. Translating it yields CASSPAQADTDTQYF.

This sequence joins TRBV30 and TRBJ1-4; a possible D gene is TRBD1 (5 bases). This CDR3 comprises 13 residues. V dropped 1 base and J dropped 8 bases, with 11 bases sitting between them. Germline CDR1 GTSNPN, CDR2 SVGIG (reference sequence). CDR3 region: CAWSAMGREKLFF. The CDR3 DNA reads TGTGCCTGGAGTGCAATGGGGCGAGAAAAACTGTTTTTT.

The chain recombines TRBV15 with TRBJ1-6; perhaps TRBD1 as D (5 bases). CDR1 and CDR2 from the germline V gene are LNHNV and YYDKDF (reference sequence). Trimming shortened V by 1 base and J by 7 bases, and 11 bases separated the two germline ends. CDR3 length: 15 residues. CDR3 DNA sequence: TGTGCCACCAGCAGAGTTGACAGCTTGAATTCACCCCTCCACTTT. This translates into CATSRVDSLNSPLHF.

V usage is TRBV5-1 and J usage is TRBJ1-3, with unresolved D. CDR3 size: 14 residues. V dropped 4 bases and J dropped 0 bases, with 8 bases sitting between them. Germline assignment: CDR1 SGHRS and CDR2 YFSETQ. The CDR3 DNA is TGCGCCAGCAGCCCGCCCAGCTCTGGAAACACCATATATTTT. Translated, it gives CASSPPSSGNTIYF.

This sequence joins TRBV29-1 and TRBJ1-4, with D unclear. Germline values: CDR1 SQVTM, CDR2 ANQGSEA. V was shortened by 7 bases and J by 1 base, with 4 bases between the two germline ends. The CDR3 is 11 amino acids. CDR3 sequence: CSALTNEKLFF. For the CDR3, the DNA is TGCAGCGCGCTAACTAATGAAAAACTGTTTTTT.

V is TRBV4-3 and J is TRBJ1-5, with D perhaps TRBD1 (6 bases). V lost 0 bases and J 7 bases, leaving 16 bases between the germline ends. The CDR3 sequence is 16 residues long. CDR1 LGHNA and CDR2 YSLEER come from the germline V gene. CDR3 coding DNA: TGCGCCAGCAGCCAAGATAGGGGGGGCTACGGGCAGCCCCAGCATTTT. It codes for CASSQDRGGYGQPQHF.